The source of this T cell receptor beta chain is a study of response to subunit inactivated influenza vaccine. This clonotype was observed a few times. Its target is unknown. Overall study findings and caveats: It was suggested by the authors that few new T cells are recruited by each seasonal influenza vaccination.

TCRdb passed the RT-PCR reads through MiXCR, listing each CDR3 protein once. The repertoire holds 650,000 to 800,000 distinct CDR3 sequences, around 13% seen once, with 5.5% to 8% in the top ten. The receptor comes from a man over 45 who received an inactivated influenza vaccine. The sequencing used PBMCs from blood, collected around 15 days before vaccination.

The CDR3 bases are TGTGCCAGCAGTCCATTCCGGGACAGGGTTTACGAGCAGTACTTC. Protein: CASSPFRDRVYEQYF. The chain recombines TRBV12-3 or TRBV12-4 with TRBJ2-7; 9 nucleotides line up with TRBD1. J lost 4 bases, V lost 5 bases, and 9 bases had no gene match. The CDR3 loop spans 15 amino acids.